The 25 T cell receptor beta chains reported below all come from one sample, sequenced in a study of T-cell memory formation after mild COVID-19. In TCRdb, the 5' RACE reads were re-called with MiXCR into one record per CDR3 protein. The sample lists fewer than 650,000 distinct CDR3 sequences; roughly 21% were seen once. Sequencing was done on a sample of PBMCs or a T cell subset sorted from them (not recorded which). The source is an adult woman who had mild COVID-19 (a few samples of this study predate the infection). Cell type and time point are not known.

Here the CDR3 reads CASSVLGANTGELFF. The CDR3 DNA reads TGTGCCAGCAGCGTGCTGGGGGCGAACACCGGGGAGCTGTTTTTT. V usage is TRBV9 and J usage is TRBJ2-2, with D perhaps given as TRBD1 or TRBD2 (5 bases each). The V and J ends lost 2 bases and 0 bases respectively, with 8 bases between them. The germline CDR1 and CDR2 sequences are SGDLS and YYNGEE. The CDR3 loop spans 15 amino acids.

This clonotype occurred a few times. The CDR3 coding sequence is TGTGCCAGCAGCTTGTTCTCCGGGAGGAAGACCCAGTACTTC. It translates to CASSLFSGRKTQYF. The V call is TRBV5-4, the J call TRBJ2-5; 7 bases are shared with TRBD2. The V segment lost 1 base and the J segment 6 bases; nucleotides outside the gene matches: 6. The germline gives CDR1 SGHNT, CDR2 YYREEE (reference sequence). The CDR3 is made up of 14 amino acids.

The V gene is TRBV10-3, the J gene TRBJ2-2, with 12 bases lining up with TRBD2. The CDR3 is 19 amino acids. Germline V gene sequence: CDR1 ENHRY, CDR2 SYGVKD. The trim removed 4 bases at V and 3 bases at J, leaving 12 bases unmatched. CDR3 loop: CAISGSGLAGPSHTGELFF. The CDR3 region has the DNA TGTGCCATCAGTGGATCCGGACTAGCGGGGCCCTCGCACACCGGGGAGCTGTTTTTT.

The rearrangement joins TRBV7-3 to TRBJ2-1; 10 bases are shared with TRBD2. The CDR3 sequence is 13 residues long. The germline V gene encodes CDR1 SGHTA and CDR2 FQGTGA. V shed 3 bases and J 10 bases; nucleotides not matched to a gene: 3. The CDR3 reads CASSLGTSEEQFF. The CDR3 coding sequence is TGTGCCAGCAGCTTGGGGACTAGCGAGGAGCAGTTCTTC.

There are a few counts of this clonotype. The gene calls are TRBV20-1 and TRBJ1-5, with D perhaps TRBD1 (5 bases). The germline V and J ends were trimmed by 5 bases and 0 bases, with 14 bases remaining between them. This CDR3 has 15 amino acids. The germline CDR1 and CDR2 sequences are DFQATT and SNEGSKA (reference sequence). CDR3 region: CSAGWDGYSNQPQHF. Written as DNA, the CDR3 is TGCAGTGCTGGCTGGGACGGATATAGCAATCAGCCCCAGCATTTT.

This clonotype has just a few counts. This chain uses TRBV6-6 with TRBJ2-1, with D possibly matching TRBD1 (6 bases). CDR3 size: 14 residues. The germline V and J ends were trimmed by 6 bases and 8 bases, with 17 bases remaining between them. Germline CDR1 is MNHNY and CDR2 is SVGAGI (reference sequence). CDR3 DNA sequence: TGTGCCAGCAGCCACGAGACAGGCCGGGATGAGCAGTTCTTC. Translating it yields CASSHETGRDEQFF.

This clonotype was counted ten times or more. The CDR3 DNA follows: TGTGCCAGCTCACCAAAGGAGACTAGAGAGCAGTACTTC. It encodes CASSPKETREQYF. This rearrangement joins TRBV18 to TRBJ2-7, with D perhaps matching TRBD2 (6 bases). This CDR3 spans 13 amino acids. CDR1 KGHSH and CDR2 LQKENI come from the germline V gene. V lost 2 bases and J 7 bases, leaving 12 bases between the germline ends.

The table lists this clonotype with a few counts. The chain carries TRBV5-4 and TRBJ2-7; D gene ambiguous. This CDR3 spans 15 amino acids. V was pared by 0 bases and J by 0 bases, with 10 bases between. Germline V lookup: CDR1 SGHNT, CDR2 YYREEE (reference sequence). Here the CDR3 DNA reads TGTGCCAGCAGCTTGGAAATAGAGAGCTCCTACGAGCAGTACTTC. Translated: CASSLEIESSYEQYF.

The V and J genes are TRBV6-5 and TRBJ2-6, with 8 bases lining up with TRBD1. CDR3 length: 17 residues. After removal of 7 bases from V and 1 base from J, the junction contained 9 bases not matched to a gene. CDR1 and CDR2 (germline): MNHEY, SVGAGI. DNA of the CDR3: TGTGCCAGCATGGTAGGCAGGGGGCGTTCTGGGGCCAACGTCCTGACTTTC. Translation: CASMVGRGRSGANVLTF.

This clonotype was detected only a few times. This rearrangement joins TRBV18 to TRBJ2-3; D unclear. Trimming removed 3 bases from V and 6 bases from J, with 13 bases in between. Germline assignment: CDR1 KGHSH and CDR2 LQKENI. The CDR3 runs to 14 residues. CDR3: CASSPWQERDTQYF. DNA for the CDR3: TGTGCCAGCTCACCCTGGCAGGAGAGGGATACGCAGTATTTT.

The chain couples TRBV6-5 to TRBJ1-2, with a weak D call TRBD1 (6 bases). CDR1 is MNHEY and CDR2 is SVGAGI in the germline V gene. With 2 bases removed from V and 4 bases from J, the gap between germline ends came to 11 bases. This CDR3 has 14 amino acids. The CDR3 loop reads CASSYGTGRYGYTF. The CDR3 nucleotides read TGTGCCAGCAGTTACGGCACAGGGCGCTATGGCTACACCTTC.

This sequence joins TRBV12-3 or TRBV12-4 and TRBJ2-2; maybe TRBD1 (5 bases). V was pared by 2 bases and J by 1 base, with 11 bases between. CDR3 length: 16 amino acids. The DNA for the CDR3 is TGTGCCAGCAGTTTACATACAGGCCTGAACACCGGGGAGCTGTTTTTT. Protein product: CASSLHTGLNTGELFF.

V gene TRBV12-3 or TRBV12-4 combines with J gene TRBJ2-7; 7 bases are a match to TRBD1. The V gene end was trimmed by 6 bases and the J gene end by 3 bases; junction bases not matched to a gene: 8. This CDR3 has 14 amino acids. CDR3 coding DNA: TGTGCCAGCAGATCGGACAGGAAGAACTACGAGCAGTACTTC. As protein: CASRSDRKNYEQYF.

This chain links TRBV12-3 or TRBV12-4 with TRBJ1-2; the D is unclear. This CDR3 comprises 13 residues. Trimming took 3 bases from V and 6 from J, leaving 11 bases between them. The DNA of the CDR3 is TGTGCCAGCAGTTTTTCAGCAATACATGGCTACACCTTC. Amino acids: CASSFSAIHGYTF.

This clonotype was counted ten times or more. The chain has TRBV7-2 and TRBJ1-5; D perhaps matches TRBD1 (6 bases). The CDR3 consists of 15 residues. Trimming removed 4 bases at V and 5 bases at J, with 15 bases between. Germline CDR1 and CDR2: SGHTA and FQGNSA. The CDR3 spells CASSSLRTADQPQHF. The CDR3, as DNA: TGTGCCAGCAGCTCTCTCAGGACAGCCGATCAGCCCCAGCATTTT.

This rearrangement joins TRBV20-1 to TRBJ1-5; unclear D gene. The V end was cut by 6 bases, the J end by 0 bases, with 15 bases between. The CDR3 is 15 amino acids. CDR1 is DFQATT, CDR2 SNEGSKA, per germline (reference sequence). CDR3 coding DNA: TGCAGTGCCAAATTGTTCGGGAATAGCAATCAGCCCCAGCATTTT. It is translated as CSAKLFGNSNQPQHF.

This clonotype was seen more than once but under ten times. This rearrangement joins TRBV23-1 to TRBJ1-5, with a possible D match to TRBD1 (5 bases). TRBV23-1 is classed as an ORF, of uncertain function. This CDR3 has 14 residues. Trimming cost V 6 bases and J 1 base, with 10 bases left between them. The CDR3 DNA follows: TGCGCCAGCAGCTACGGACAAAGCAATCAGCCCCAGCATTTT. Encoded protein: CASSYGQSNQPQHF.

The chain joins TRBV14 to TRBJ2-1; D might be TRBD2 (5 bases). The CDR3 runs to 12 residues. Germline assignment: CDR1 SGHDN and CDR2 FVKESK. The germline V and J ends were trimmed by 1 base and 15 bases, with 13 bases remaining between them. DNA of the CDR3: TGTGCCAGCAGCCAAGTTCGAACTAGTCTGTTCTTC. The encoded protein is CASSQVRTSLFF.

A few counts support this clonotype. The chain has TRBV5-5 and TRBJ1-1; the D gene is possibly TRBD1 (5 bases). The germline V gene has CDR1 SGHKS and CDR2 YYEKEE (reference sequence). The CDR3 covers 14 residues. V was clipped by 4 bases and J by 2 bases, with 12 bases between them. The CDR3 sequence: CASSIGVVNTEAFF. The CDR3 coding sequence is TGTGCCAGCAGCATAGGGGTGGTTAACACTGAAGCTTTCTTT.

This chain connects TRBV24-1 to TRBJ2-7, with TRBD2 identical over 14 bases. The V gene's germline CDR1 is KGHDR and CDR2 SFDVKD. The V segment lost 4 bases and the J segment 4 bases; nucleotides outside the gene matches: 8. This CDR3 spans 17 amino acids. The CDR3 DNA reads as TGTGCCACCAGTGACCTCCCACGACTAGCGGGAGGGTACGAGCAGTACTTC. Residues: CATSDLPRLAGGYEQYF.

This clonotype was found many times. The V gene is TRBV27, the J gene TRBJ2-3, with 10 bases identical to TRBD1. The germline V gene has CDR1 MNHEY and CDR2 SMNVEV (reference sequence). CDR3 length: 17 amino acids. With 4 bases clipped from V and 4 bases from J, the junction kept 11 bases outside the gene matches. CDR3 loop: CASSWTGGSLFPDTQYF. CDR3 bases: TGTGCCAGCAGTTGGACAGGGGGTTCTCTCTTCCCAGATACGCAGTATTTT.

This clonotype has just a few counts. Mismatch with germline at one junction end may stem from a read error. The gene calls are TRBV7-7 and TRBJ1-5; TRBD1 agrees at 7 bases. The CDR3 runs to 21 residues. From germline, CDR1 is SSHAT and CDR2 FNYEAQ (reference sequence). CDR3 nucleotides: TGTGCTAGCAGCTTAGCGCGGGACAGAAAGGGTCTCGCCACAGGGAATCAGCCCCAGCATTTT. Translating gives CASSLARDRKGLATGNQPQHF.

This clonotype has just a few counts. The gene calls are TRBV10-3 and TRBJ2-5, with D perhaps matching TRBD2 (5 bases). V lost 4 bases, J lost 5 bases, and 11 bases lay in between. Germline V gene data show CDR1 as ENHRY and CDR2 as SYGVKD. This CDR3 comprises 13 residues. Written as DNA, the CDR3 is TGTGCCATCAGTGCCCCTAGCAGGGAGACCCAGTACTTC. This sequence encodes CAISAPSRETQYF.

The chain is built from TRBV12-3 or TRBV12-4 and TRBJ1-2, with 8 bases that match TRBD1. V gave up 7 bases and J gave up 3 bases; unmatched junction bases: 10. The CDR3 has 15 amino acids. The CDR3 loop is CASTLRVQGDYGYTF. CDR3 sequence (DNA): TGTGCCAGCACCCTCAGGGTACAGGGGGACTATGGCTACACCTTC.

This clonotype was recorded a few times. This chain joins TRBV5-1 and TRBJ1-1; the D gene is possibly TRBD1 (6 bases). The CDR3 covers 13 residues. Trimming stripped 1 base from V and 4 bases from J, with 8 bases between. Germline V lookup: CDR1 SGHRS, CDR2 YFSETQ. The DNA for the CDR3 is TGCGCCAGCAGCTTGTTACAGGGCACTGAAGCTTTCTTT. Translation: CASSLLQGTEAFF.